This T cell receptor beta chain was retrieved from a study of neurological immune-mediated disorders. Study-wide results and limits: Expansion of TCR clones was greatest in HTLV-1-associated myelopathy and smallest in multiple sclerosis, where it fell below that of healthy controls. The absence of any CDR3 amino acid sequence shared by expanded clones across subjects suggests that repertoires were private in all groups.

5'RACE with 10-nucleotide random UMIs generated the cDNA. TCRdb reprocessed the 5' RACE reads with MiXCR, giving one entry per CDR3 protein. The sample has approximately 50,000 distinct CDR3 sequences; over 9% are singletons. Trimming took 3 bases from V and 4 from J, leaving 11 bases between them. The length of the CDR3 is 13 residues. Per germline, CDR1 DFQATT and CDR2 SNEGSKA (reference sequence). The table lists this clonotype with many counts. As yet, its antigen is unknown. Stored at -80 C, 2 million PBMCs were the source of the unsorted libraries. V and J are TRBV20-1 and TRBJ2-3; D remains unclear. This receptor was obtained from a man in his 70s with HTLV-1-associated myelopathy (HAM/TSP). The sequencing sample was made of PBMCs. CDR3 sequence (DNA): TGCAGTGCTAGTAGGTTAACTCCAGATACGCAGTATTTT. Translated, it gives CSASRLTPDTQYF.